A selection of T cell receptor beta chains follows, all from one sample in a study of beta chain features in type 1 diabetes. Sequenced by immunoSEQ multiplex PCR; TCRdb stores in-frame clones only, minus some. This table holds roughly 120,000 clones, roughly 43% found once. Sequencing was carried out using stem cell memory CD4+ T cells from blood. These receptors came from a woman under 30 in good health. The CDR3 runs from the conserved cysteine through the conserved F or W. Fields, in order: D gene, J gene, V gene, clone size, CDR3 DNA, CDR3 protein. A D gene is named only where the DNA matches it firmly. Size is stated for part of the rows, as once, few or many counts, or as a class when the clone is expanded.

d_call: TRBD1
j_call: TRBJ1-1
v_call: TRBV5-1
clone_size: .
cdr3_nt: TGCGCCAGCACCCAGGGGGGATGGGGTGAAGCTTTCTTT
cdr3_aa: CASTQGGWGEAFF

d_call: .
j_call: TRBJ1-1
v_call: TRBV7-9
clone_size: .
cdr3_nt: TGTGCCAGCAGCTTAAATTTTGAGGCTGAAGCTTTCTTT
cdr3_aa: CASSLNFEAEAFF

d_call: TRBD1
j_call: TRBJ2-7
v_call: TRBV5-1
clone_size: .
cdr3_nt: TGCGCCAGCAACGGAGGACAGGGTTACGAGCAGTACTTC
cdr3_aa: CASNGGQGYEQYF

d_call: .
j_call: TRBJ2-1
v_call: TRBV12-5
clone_size: few
cdr3_nt: TGTGCTAGTGGTTTGGTACACGGCGGAAGAGCTTCCAATGAGCAGTTCTTC
cdr3_aa: CASGLVHGGRASNEQFF

d_call: TRBD2
j_call: TRBJ2-4
v_call: TRBV30
clone_size: .
cdr3_nt: TGTGCCTGGAGTGGTGGAACTAGCGAAAAGGAAAACATTCAGTACTTC
cdr3_aa: CAWSGGTSEKENIQYF

d_call: .
j_call: TRBJ2-5
v_call: TRBV7-9
clone_size: .
cdr3_nt: TGTGCCAGCAGCTTAAGTTCGGGATTGAAGACCCAGTACTTC
cdr3_aa: CASSLSSGLKTQYF

d_call: TRBD1
j_call: TRBJ1-2
v_call: TRBV6-1
clone_size: once
cdr3_nt: TGTGCCAGCAGACCGGGACAGGGATATGGCTACACCTTC
cdr3_aa: CASRPGQGYGYTF

d_call: .
j_call: TRBJ2-7
v_call: TRBV28
clone_size: few
cdr3_nt: TGTGCCAGCAGTTCGCCAGTCGACCGGGTCTACGAGCAGTACTTC
cdr3_aa: CASSSPVDRVYEQYF

d_call: .
j_call: TRBJ2-5
v_call: TRBV11-2
clone_size: .
cdr3_nt: TGTGCCAGCAGCACCAGACAGCAAGAGACCCAGTACTTC
cdr3_aa: CASSTRQQETQYF

d_call: TRBD2
j_call: TRBJ2-1
v_call: TRBV7-9
clone_size: many
cdr3_nt: TGTGCCAGCAGCCCACGACTAGCGGGAGTTCTGTTCTTC
cdr3_aa: CASSPRLAGVLFF

d_call: .
j_call: TRBJ2-2
v_call: TRBV19
clone_size: .
cdr3_nt: TGTGCCAGTAGTATCCGGCAGGGGAACACCGGGGAGCTGTTTTTT
cdr3_aa: CASSIRQGNTGELFF

d_call: .
j_call: TRBJ1-3
v_call: TRBV7-9
clone_size: .
cdr3_nt: TGTGCCAGCAGTCCTGGACAGCTCTCTGGAAACACCATATATTTT
cdr3_aa: CASSPGQLSGNTIYF

d_call: .
j_call: TRBJ2-3
v_call: TRBV7-2
clone_size: few
cdr3_nt: TGTGCCAGCAGCTCATCGTGGGCCACAGATACGCAGTATTTT
cdr3_aa: CASSSSWATDTQYF

d_call: TRBD2
j_call: TRBJ2-1
v_call: TRBV29-1
clone_size: few
cdr3_nt: TGCAGCGTTGCCCACTCACGACTAGCGTTATACAATGAGCAGTTCTTC
cdr3_aa: CSVAHSRLALYNEQFF

d_call: TRBD2
j_call: TRBJ2-1
v_call: TRBV6-6
clone_size: .
cdr3_nt: TGTGCCAGCAGTTCCCCCGGACTAGCAGAGCAGTTCTTC
cdr3_aa: CASSSPGLAEQFF

d_call: TRBD1
j_call: TRBJ1-1
v_call: TRBV5-1
clone_size: .
cdr3_nt: TGCGCCACCCGGACAGGAGAGAACACTGAAGCTTTCTTT
cdr3_aa: CATRTGENTEAFF

d_call: .
j_call: TRBJ2-5
v_call: TRBV6-1
clone_size: few
cdr3_nt: TGTGCCAGCAGTGAAGCGCCCGTCGTGGTAGCCCAGTACTTC
cdr3_aa: CASSEAPVVVAQYF